This T cell receptor (beta chain) derives from a study of neurological immune-mediated disorders. General study results and limits: Expansion of TCR clones was greatest in HTLV-1-associated myelopathy and smallest in multiple sclerosis, where it fell below that of healthy controls.

Specified time point: longitudinal time-point 1 (baseline). This clonotype was seen many times. Its antigen is unidentified. TCRdb itself ran the 5' RACE reads through MiXCR, one entry per CDR3 protein. The sample holds approximately 53,000 distinct CDR3 sequences; 9% to 10% are singletons and the top ten take approximately 1.5%. In germline, CDR1 is SQVTM, CDR2 ANQGSEA. With 4 bases removed from V and 1 base from J, the gap between germline ends came to 10 bases. The CDR3 contains 13 residues. J is TRBJ1-1 and V is TRBV29-1, with D possibly being TRBD1 (5 bases). Specimen: PBMCs. This TCR derives from a woman between 35 and 50 years old in good health. The CDR3 reads CSVGQQPNTEAFF. In DNA, the CDR3 is TGCAGCGTTGGACAGCAACCGAACACTGAAGCTTTCTTT.